A single sample gave rise to the 21 T cell receptor beta chains below, sequenced in a study of shared T cell receptors in the human thymus. Generated by immunoSEQ multiplex PCR, the TCRdb table keeps only in-frame clones and is missing some. Here the sample spans under 450,000 clones, about 95% being singletons. Sequenced: thymocytes. These receptor sequences come from a human donor.

For the CDR3, the DNA is TGTGCCAGCAGCTCCCCAGTAGGCGCTGAAGCTTTCTTT. The encoded protein is CASSSPVGAEAFF. This chain joins TRBV7-9 and TRBJ1-1; D gene ambiguous. The CDR3 extends over 13 amino acids. Germline V gene lookup returns CDR1 SEHNR and CDR2 FQNEAQ (reference sequence). Trimming cost V 4 bases and J 6 bases, with 12 bases left between them.

A note on this clone: Mismatch with germline at one junction end may stem from a read error. V usage is TRBV28 and J usage is TRBJ2-1; no firm D call. Germline V gene lookup returns CDR1 MDHEN and CDR2 SYDVKM. This CDR3 is 12 amino acids long. Here the CDR3 reads CASNLELNEQFF. In DNA, the CDR3 is TGTGCCAGCAATTTAGAGCTCAATGAGCAGTTCTTC.

This chain links TRBV6-5 with TRBJ2-2; 10 nucleotides line up with TRBD1. The J segment lost 7 bases and the V segment lost 6 bases, leaving 8 bases of the junction unmatched. Germline-derived CDR1 and CDR2 are MNHEY and SVGAGI. This CDR3 contains 15 residues. Here the CDR3 reads CASSQRDRGYGELFF. The CDR3 nucleotides read TGTGCCAGCAGCCAGAGGGACAGGGGTTACGGGGAGCTGTTTTTT.

V and J are TRBV6-1 and TRBJ2-2, with D perhaps being TRBD1 or TRBD2 (5 bases each). Trimming stripped 3 bases from V and 0 bases from J, with 23 bases between. Germline CDR1 is MNHNS and CDR2 is SASEGT. The CDR3 totals 20 residues. CDR3 amino acids: CASSDFGMKRDGSNTGELFF. CDR3 DNA sequence: TGTGCCAGCAGTGATTTTGGGATGAAAAGGGACGGCTCGAACACCGGGGAGCTGTTTTTT.

The V call is TRBV7-2, the J call TRBJ2-4; TRBD2 matches at 9 bases. This CDR3 contains 17 residues. Looked up from germline, CDR1 is SGHTA and CDR2 is FQGNSA. Unmatched junction bases numbered 12, after V lost 8 bases and J lost 1 base. In nucleotides, the CDR3 is TGTGCCAGCGTGGGGCGGGAGGGCCCTCTGGCCAAAAACATTCAGTACTTC. It encodes CASVGREGPLAKNIQYF.

The chain couples TRBV6-5 to TRBJ2-7; tentative D call: TRBD2 (6 bases). V lost 1 base, J lost 2 bases, and 12 bases lay in between. The CDR3 runs 15 residues. From germline, CDR1 is MNHEY and CDR2 SVGAGI. The CDR3, as DNA: TGTGCCAGCAGTTACTTGGGAGGAAAAGCCTACGAGCAGTACTTC. This encodes CASSYLGGKAYEQYF.

The genes are TRBV7-9 and TRBJ2-1; D not certain. This CDR3 has 11 residues. V lost 3 bases to trimming and J lost 7 bases, with 4 bases between them. Per germline, CDR1 SEHNR and CDR2 FQNEAQ (reference sequence). The CDR3 is CASSLPNEQFF. CDR3 bases: TGTGCCAGCAGCTTGCCGAATGAGCAGTTCTTC.

The rearrangement links TRBV27 to TRBJ2-7; 8 bases are a match to TRBD1. Germline V gene lookup returns CDR1 MNHEY and CDR2 SMNVEV (reference sequence). V gave up 6 bases and J gave up 3 bases; unmatched junction bases: 10. The CDR3 totals 15 residues. This chain's CDR3 is CASRAVSGQGYEQYF. The CDR3 DNA is TGTGCCAGCAGGGCTGTGAGTGGACAGGGCTACGAGCAGTACTTC.

The chain links TRBV4-2 to TRBJ1-2; perhaps TRBD1 as D (5 bases). This CDR3 is 13 amino acids long. V shed 11 bases and J shed 4 bases, with 17 bases lying between them. The germline CDR1 and CDR2 sequences are LGHNA and YNFKEQ. CDR3 residues: CAAGTLHPYGYTF. CDR3 nucleotides: TGTGCCGCCGGGACCTTGCATCCCTATGGCTACACCTTC.

The chain joins TRBV5-1 to TRBJ2-7, with a tentative D call TRBD2 (6 bases). V was clipped by 4 bases and J by 4 bases, with 15 bases between them. The CDR3 is 14 amino acids. Germline V gene data show CDR1 as SGHRS and CDR2 as YFSETQ. The CDR3 nucleotides read TGCGCCAGCAGCCAGCGGAGCGGGCCATACGAGCAGTACTTC. Amino acid sequence: CASSQRSGPYEQYF.

V gene TRBV7-8 combines with J gene TRBJ2-3; a possible D gene is TRBD2 (5 bases). V lost 3 bases and J lost 2, with 15 bases in between. The CDR3 extends over 16 amino acids. Germline-derived CDR1 and CDR2 are SGHVS and FQNEAQ. As DNA, the CDR3 is TGTGCCAGCAGCTTGCGGGCCGGGATAAACACAGATACGCAGTATTTT. This translates into CASSLRAGINTDTQYF.

This chain joins TRBV21-1 and TRBJ2-1. TRBV21-1 counts as a pseudogene. The length of the CDR3 is 15 residues. This chain's CDR3 is CASPKGRSSYNEQFF. CDR3 bases: TGTGCCAGCCCCAAGGGACGAAGCTCCTACAATGAGCAGTTCTTC.

This chain links TRBV23-1 with TRBJ1-5, with D perhaps TRBD1 (6 bases). TRBV23-1 is assigned to the ORF class and has an uncertain function. This CDR3 comprises 16 residues. V was cut by 4 bases and J by 3 bases, with 16 bases left in between. The chain's CDR3 is CASSPRDIAANQPQHF. The DNA for the CDR3 is TGCGCCAGCAGTCCAAGGGACATAGCGGCCAATCAGCCCCAGCATTTT.

Only one count was recorded for this clone. This chain uses TRBV5-1 with TRBJ2-7; unclear D gene. The CDR3 totals 14 residues. Germline V CDR1 and CDR2: SGHRS, YFSETQ. Trimming removed 0 bases from V and 4 bases from J, with 11 bases in between. CDR3 coding DNA: TGCGCCAGCAGCTTGGTTTGGCAGTTTTACGAGCAGTACTTC. Translating it yields CASSLVWQFYEQYF.

The chain is built from TRBV5-4 and TRBJ2-1; D possibly corresponds to TRBD2 (6 bases). V lost 2 bases and J 3 bases, leaving 12 bases between the germline ends. Germline-derived CDR1 and CDR2 are SGHNT and YYREEE (reference sequence). This CDR3 has 15 residues. The DNA of the CDR3 is TGTGCCAGCAGCTTTCGGGACTCCTACTACAATGAGCAGTTCTTC. Its translation: CASSFRDSYYNEQFF.

Turning to this clone: Mismatch with germline at one junction end may stem from a read error. The gene calls are TRBV7-2 and TRBJ2-7; TRBD2 aligns across 9 bases. The CDR3 contains 13 residues. Germline loops: CDR1 SGHTA, CDR2 FQGNSA. DNA for the CDR3: TGTGCCAGCAGCTTAGCCCGTGGGACTAGCAGGCCCTTC. The encoded protein is CASSLARGTSRPF.

The chain joins TRBV4-3 to TRBJ2-3; 9 bases agree with TRBD2. The J segment lost 2 bases and the V segment lost 2 bases, leaving 11 bases of the junction unmatched. Per germline, CDR1 LGHNA and CDR2 YSLEER. CDR3 size: 18 residues. The CDR3 coding sequence is TGCGCCAGCAGCCAATCAGCGGCGGGAGGGTATTACACAGATACGCAGTATTTT. Its protein is CASSQSAAGGYYTDTQYF.

The chain links TRBV27 to TRBJ2-5; D ambiguous. Trimming removed 5 bases from V and 0 bases from J, with 1 base in between. CDR1 is MNHEY and CDR2 is SMNVEV in the germline V gene (reference sequence). This CDR3 comprises 11 residues. The CDR3 spells CASSDQETQYF. Written as DNA, the CDR3 is TGTGCCAGCAGTGACCAAGAGACCCAGTACTTC.

A single count supports this clone. This rearrangement joins TRBV30 to TRBJ1-4; 8 bases map to TRBD1. The V and J ends lost 5 bases and 7 bases, in that order; junction bases with no gene match: 6. The V gene's germline CDR1 is GTSNPN and CDR2 SVGIG (reference sequence). This CDR3 has 13 amino acids. CDR3 loop: CAWSGTGGEKLFF. The CDR3 bases are TGTGCCTGGTCCGGGACAGGAGGTGAAAAACTGTTTTTT. Together with reference TRBV30 and TRBJ1-4, the CDR3 gives the full variable domain: SQTIHQWPATLVQPVGSPLSLECTVEGTSNPNLYWYRQAAGRGLQLLFYSVGIGQISSEVPQNLSASRPQDRQFILSSKKLLLSDSGFYLCAWSGTGGEKLFFGSGTQLSVL.

The V and J genes are TRBV27 and TRBJ2-3; 8 bases are a match to TRBD1. The CDR3 totals 14 residues. The germline V gene has CDR1 MNHEY and CDR2 SMNVEV (reference sequence). V lost 4 bases to trimming and J lost 5 bases; unmatched junction nucleotides: 5. The CDR3 DNA is TGTGCCAGCAGTTCGGACAGGGTCGGAGATACGCAGTATTTT. It encodes CASSSDRVGDTQYF.

A remark on this clone: At one boundary the junction diverges from the germline segment, which might be a read error. The CDR3 coding sequence is TGTGCCAGCAGCTTAGTTGCCAGGTTGATCTTT. It is translated as CASSLVARLIF. This chain uses TRBV11-3 with TRBJ1-1; no clear D. CDR3 length: 11 amino acids. Germline V gene lookup returns CDR1 SGHNT and CDR2 YENEEA.